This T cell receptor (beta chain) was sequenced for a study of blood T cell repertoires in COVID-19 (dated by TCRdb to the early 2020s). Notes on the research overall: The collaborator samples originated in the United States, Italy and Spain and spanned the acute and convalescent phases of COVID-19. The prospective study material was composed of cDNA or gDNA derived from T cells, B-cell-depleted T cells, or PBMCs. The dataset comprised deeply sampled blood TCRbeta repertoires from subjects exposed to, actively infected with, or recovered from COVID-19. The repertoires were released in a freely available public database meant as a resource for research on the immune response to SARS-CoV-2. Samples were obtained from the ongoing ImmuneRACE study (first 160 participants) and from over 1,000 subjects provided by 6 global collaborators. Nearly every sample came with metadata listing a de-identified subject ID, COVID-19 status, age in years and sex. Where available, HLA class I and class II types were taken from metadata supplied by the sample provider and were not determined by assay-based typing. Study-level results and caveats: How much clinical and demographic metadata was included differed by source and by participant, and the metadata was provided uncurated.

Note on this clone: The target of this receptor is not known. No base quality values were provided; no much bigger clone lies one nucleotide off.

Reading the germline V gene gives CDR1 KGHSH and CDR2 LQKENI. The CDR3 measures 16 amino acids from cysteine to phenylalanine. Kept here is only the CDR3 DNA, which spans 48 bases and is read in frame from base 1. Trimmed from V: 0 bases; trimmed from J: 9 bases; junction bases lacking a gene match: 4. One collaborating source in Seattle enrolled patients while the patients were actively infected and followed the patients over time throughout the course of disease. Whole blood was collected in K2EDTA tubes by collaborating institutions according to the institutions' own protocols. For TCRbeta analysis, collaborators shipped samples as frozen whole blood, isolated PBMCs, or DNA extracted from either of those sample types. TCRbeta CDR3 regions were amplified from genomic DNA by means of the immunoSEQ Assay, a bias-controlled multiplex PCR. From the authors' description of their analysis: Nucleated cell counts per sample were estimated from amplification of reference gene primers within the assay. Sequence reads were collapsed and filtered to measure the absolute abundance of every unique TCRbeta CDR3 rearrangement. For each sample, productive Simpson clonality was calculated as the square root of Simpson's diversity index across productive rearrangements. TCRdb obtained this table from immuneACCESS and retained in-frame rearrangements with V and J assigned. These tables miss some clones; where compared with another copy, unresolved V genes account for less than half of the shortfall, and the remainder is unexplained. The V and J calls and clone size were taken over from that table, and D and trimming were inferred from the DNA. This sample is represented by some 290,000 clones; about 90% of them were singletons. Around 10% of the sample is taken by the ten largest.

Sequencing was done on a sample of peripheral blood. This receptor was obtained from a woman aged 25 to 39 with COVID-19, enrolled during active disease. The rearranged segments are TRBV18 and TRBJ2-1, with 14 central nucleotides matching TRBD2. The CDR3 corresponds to CASSPPGTSGRFEQFF. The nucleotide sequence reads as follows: TGTGCCAGCTCACCACCGGGGACTAGCGGGAGATTTGAGCAGTTCTTC.